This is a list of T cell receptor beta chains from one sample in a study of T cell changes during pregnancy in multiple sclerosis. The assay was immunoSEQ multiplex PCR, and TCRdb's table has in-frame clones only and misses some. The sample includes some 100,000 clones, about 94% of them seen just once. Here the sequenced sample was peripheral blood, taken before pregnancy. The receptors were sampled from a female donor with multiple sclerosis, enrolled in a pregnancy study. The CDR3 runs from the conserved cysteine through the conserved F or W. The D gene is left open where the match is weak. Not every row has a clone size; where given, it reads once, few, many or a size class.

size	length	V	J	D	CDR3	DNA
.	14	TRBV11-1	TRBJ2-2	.	CASSGSGRLGELFF	TGTGCCAGCAGCGGATCGGGTCGGTTAGGGGAGCTGTTTTTT
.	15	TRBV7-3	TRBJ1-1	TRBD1	CASRPGTGGGSEAFF	TGTGCCAGCAGACCCGGGACAGGGGGAGGGAGTGAAGCTTTCTTT
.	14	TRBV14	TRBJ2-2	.	CASSQQGNTGELFF	TGTGCCAGCAGCCAACAGGGGAACACCGGGGAGCTGTTTTTT
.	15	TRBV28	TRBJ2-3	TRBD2	CASSPRGGITDTQYF	TGTGCCAGCAGCCCCCGGGGGGGAATCACAGATACGCAGTATTTT
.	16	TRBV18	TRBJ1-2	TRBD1	CASSPPTGQGASGYTF	TGTGCCAGCTCACCACCAACGGGACAGGGGGCTAGTGGCTACACCTTC
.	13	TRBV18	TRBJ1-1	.	CASSPYQGAEAFF	TGTGCCAGCTCACCTTACCAGGGTGCTGAAGCTTTCTTT
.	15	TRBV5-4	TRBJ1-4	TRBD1	CASSFAGGTNEKLFF	TGTGCCAGCAGCTTCGCAGGGGGCACTAATGAAAAACTGTTTTTT
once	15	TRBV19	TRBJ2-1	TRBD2	CASSMSAGGPIEQFF	TGTGCCAGTAGTATGTCGGCGGGAGGGCCGATTGAGCAGTTCTTC
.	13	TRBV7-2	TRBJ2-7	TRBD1	CASSPNRGYEQYF	TGTGCCAGCAGCCCCAACAGGGGCTACGAGCAGTACTTC
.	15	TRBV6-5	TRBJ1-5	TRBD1	CASRRTGSSNQPQHF	TGTGCCAGCAGGCGGACAGGGTCCAGCAATCAGCCCCAGCATTTT
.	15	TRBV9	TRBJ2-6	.	CASSVGGLGANVLTF	TGTGCCAGCAGCGTAGGAGGGCTTGGGGCCAACGTCCTGACTTTC
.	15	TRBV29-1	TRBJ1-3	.	CSVEGRGSSGNTIYF	TGCAGCGTTGAGGGCAGGGGAAGCTCTGGAAACACCATATATTTT
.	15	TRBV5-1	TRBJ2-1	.	CASSPSGPIYNEQFF	TGCGCCAGCAGCCCCAGCGGGCCGATTTACAATGAGCAGTTCTTC
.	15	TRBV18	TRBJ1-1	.	CASSPPSSRDTEAFF	TGTGCCAGCTCACCACCTTCATCCAGGGACACTGAAGCTTTCTTT
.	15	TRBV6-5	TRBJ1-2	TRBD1	CASRYEGSTGGGYTF	TGTGCCAGCCGTTATGAGGGATCGACAGGGGGGGGCTACACCTTC
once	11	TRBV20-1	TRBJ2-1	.	CSVTTSGGQFF	TGCAGTGTTACCACTTCCGGAGGGCAGTTCTTC
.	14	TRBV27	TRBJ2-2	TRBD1	CASSWDRPPGELFF	TGTGCCAGCAGTTGGGACAGGCCGCCCGGGGAGCTGTTTTTT
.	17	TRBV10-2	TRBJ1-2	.	CASMWIPEDSLHYGYTF	TGCGCCAGCATGTGGATTCCCGAGGACAGTCTACACTATGGCTACACCTTC
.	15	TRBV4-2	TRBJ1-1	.	CASSQEGSGDYEAFF	TGTGCCAGCAGCCAAGAGGGTTCAGGGGATTACGAAGCTTTCTTT